These 9 T cell receptor beta chains originate from one sample sequenced in a study of early T cells in non-severe SARS-CoV-2 infection. MiXCR, run by TCRdb on the 5' RACE reads, gives a single entry per CDR3 protein. The data contain about 100,000 distinct CDR3 sequences, approximately 13% of them singletons. Sequencing was done on a sample of whole blood. Receptor source: an adult who was a healthcare worker with PCR-confirmed SARS-CoV-2 infection or an uninfected control (not recorded which).

In this sample, this clonotype turned up a few times. This chain connects TRBV20-1 to TRBJ2-5, with D possibly matching TRBD2 (7 bases). V was clipped by 4 bases and J by 3 bases, with 21 bases between them. Germline V gives CDR1 DFQATT, CDR2 SNEGSKA (reference sequence). The CDR3 has 16 amino acids. The CDR3 sequence is CSAKERRGGPEETQYF. The CDR3 DNA reads as TGCAGTGCTAAAGAGCGTAGGGGGGGGCCAGAAGAGACCCAGTACTTC.

Only a few counts were recorded for this clonotype. This sequence joins TRBV29-1 and TRBJ1-1; D is unresolved. The CDR3 has 15 residues. The V end lost 5 bases, the J end lost 1 base, and 17 bases lay between the germline ends. Germline V gene sequence: CDR1 SQVTM, CDR2 ANQGSEA. CDR3 in amino acids: CSVRVSNMGNTEAFF. The CDR3 DNA follows: TGCAGCGTTCGGGTATCCAACATGGGGAACACTGAAGCTTTCTTT.

A note on this clonotype: This may stem from a read error, because a much larger clone lies one nucleotide away. V gene TRBV2 combines with J gene TRBJ1-3, with D hard to call. The CDR3 is made up of 14 amino acids. Germline V gene data show CDR1 as SNHLY and CDR2 as FYNNEI. The CDR3 coding sequence is TGTGTCAGCTGGTTCGGTAGCTCTGGAAACACCATATATTTT. It yields the protein CVSWFGSSGNTIYF.

V is TRBV11-2 and J is TRBJ1-4; the D gene is possibly TRBD1 (6 bases). Deletions cut 5 bases from V and 0 bases from J, with 13 bases between. The CDR3 extends over 16 amino acids. Looked up from germline, CDR1 is SGHAT and CDR2 is FQNNGV. The chain's CDR3 is CASSPYRAATNEKLFF. For the CDR3, the DNA is TGTGCCAGCAGCCCCTACAGGGCTGCAACTAATGAAAAACTGTTTTTT.

There are many counts of this clonotype. The rearrangement links TRBV14 to TRBJ2-1; no clear D. In germline, CDR1 is SGHDN, CDR2 FVKESK. The CDR3 has 13 amino acids. Trimming took 0 bases from V and 6 from J, leaving 6 bases between them. CDR3 DNA: TGTGCCAGCAGCCAAGATCGATCCAATGAGCAGTTCTTC. Its translation is CASSQDRSNEQFF.

The rearrangement links TRBV2 to TRBJ1-2; no reliable D call. This CDR3 region has 13 residues. Trimming pared 5 bases from V and 7 bases from J, leaving 14 bases between. In germline, CDR1 is SNHLY, CDR2 FYNNEI. The CDR3 is CASSPLSGGGYTF. The CDR3, as DNA: TGTGCCAGCAGTCCCCTTAGTGGAGGTGGCTACACCTTC.

This clonotype was found a few times. This chain links TRBV12-3 or TRBV12-4 with TRBJ2-4; no clear D gene. The germline V and J ends were trimmed by 5 bases and 0 bases, with 11 bases remaining between them. CDR3 length: 15 amino acids. CDR3: CASSPLAGAKNIQYF. The CDR3 DNA reads TGTGCCAGCAGTCCTCTTGCCGGAGCCAAAAACATTCAGTACTTC.

About this clonotype itself: A read error is possible here, since a much larger clone lies one base away. The chain is built from TRBV12-3 or TRBV12-4 and TRBJ1-5; 7 bases map to TRBD1. The CDR3 totals 12 residues. The CDR3, as DNA: TGTGCCAGCAGACAGGGGATTCAGCCCCAGCTTTTT. Protein product: CASRQGIQPQLF.

The table lists this clonotype with a few counts. The rearrangement joins TRBV29-1 to TRBJ1-2; D call uncertain. The CDR3 has 11 amino acids. The V gene's germline CDR1 is SQVTM and CDR2 ANQGSEA. Trimming shortened V by 2 bases and J by 7 bases, and 8 bases separated the two germline ends. CDR3 sequence reads: CSVEQDPGYTF. For the CDR3, the DNA is TGCAGCGTTGAACAAGATCCTGGCTACACCTTC.